This T cell receptor beta chain emerged from a study of blood T cell repertoires in COVID-19. This clone occurred once. V was shortened by 6 bases and J by 10 bases, with 15 bases between the two germline ends. The length of the CDR3 is 12 residues. Germline V gene lookup returns CDR1 MNHEY and CDR2 SVGAGI. The repertoire was sequenced with immunoSEQ multiplex PCR; TCRdb's copy has only in-frame clones and lacks some. This table has under 20,000 clones, nearly 90% appearing once. This sequence joins TRBV6-5 and TRBJ1-1; a possible D gene is TRBD1 (6 bases). The specimen sequenced was peripheral blood. This clonotype was obtained from a man between 60 and 75 years old with active COVID-19. The CDR3 DNA follows: TGTGCCAGCAGCTCCAACAGGGTGGCAGCTTTCTTT. Its translation: CASSSNRVAAFF.